Sequencing of this T cell receptor (beta chain) was carried out in a study of vaccination and CD4 T cells after COVID-19. Looking at the study overall: Cellular stimulation was performed using overlapping spike peptides derived from SARS-CoV-2, HCoV-NL63, HCoV-OC43 and HCoV-229E. As a positive control, some control cultures were given a CEFX pool, while others were given an HIV-1 Nef pool or no peptide. General study points: Reactive clone data from convalescent patients indicated a median of approximately 86% appearing only post-vaccination.

In the case of this clonotype: Antigen: not known.

An Oncomine TCR Beta short-read assay was used to sequence the DNA from cultured CD4+ T cells. In TCRdb, the PCR reads were re-called with MiXCR into one record per CDR3 protein. There are over 10,000 distinct CDR3 sequences in the sample; around 27% occur only once, and 25% to 35% lies in the top ten. The sample's treatment: approximately nine-day PBMC culture with coronavirus spike peptide pools or control peptides (ViraFEST assay). ViraFEST used peptide pools to expand antigen-specific T cells before TCR sequencing. CDR1 and CDR2 (germline): MDHEN, SYDVKM. This CDR3 contains 15 residues. J lost 2 bases, V lost 3 bases, and 2 bases had no gene match.

The V and J genes are TRBV28 and TRBJ2-3; 10 bases align to TRBD2. The sequencing used CD4+ T cells from blood, cultured in vitro, collected before SARS-CoV-2 vaccination. The sequence derives from a human donor who received a COVID-19 vaccine. The CDR3 here is CASSFTSGVTDTQYF. DNA for the CDR3: TGTGCCAGCAGTTTTACTAGCGGGGTCACAGATACGCAGTATTTT.